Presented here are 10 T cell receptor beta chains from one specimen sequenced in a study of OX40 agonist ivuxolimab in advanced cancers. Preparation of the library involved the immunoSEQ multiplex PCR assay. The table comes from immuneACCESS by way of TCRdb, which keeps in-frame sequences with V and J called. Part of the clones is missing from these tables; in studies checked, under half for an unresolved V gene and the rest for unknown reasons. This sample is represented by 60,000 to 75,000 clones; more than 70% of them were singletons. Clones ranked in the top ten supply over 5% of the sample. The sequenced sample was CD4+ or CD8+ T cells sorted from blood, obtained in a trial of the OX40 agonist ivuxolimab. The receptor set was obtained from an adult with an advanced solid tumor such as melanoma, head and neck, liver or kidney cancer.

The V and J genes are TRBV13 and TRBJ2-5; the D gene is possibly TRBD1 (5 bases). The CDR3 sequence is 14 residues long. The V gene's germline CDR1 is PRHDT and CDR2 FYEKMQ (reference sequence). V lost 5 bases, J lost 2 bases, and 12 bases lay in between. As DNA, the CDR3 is TGTGCCAGCAGCCCTCAGGGCCTTCAAGAGACCCAGTACTTC. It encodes CASSPQGLQETQYF.

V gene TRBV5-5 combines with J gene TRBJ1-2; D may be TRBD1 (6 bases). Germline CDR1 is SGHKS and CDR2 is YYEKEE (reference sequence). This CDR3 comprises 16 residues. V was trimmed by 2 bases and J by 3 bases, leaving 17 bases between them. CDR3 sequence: CASSFPAGVEDYGYTF. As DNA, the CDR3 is TGTGCCAGCAGCTTCCCGGCAGGGGTCGAGGACTATGGCTACACCTTC.

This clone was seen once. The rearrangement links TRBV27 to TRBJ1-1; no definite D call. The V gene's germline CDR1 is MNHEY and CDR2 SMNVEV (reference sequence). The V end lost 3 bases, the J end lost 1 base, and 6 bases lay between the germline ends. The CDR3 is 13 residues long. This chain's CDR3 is CASSFVGNTEAFF. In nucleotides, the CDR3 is TGTGCCAGCAGTTTTGTAGGGAACACTGAAGCTTTCTTT.

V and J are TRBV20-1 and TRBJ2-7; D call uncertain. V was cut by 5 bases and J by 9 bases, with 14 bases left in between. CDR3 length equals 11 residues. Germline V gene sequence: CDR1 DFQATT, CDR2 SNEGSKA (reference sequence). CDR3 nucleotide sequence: TGCAGTGCTCAGTCAGTGGGTGGGCAGTACTTC. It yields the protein CSAQSVGGQYF.

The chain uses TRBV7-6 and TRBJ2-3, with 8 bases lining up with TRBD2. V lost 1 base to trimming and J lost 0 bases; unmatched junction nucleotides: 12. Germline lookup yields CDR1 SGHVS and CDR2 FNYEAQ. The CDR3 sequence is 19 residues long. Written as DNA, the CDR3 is TGTGCCAGCAGCTTAGAAATCGCGGGAGGCGCCCCTAGCACAGATACGCAGTATTTT. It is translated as CASSLEIAGGAPSTDTQYF.

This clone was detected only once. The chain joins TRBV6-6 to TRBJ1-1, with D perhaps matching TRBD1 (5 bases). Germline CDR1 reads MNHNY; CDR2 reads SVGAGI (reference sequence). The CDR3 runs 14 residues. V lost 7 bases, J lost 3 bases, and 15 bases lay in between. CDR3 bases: TGTGCCAGCACCGCGGGGTTCAGGGACACTGAAGCTTTCTTT. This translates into CASTAGFRDTEAFF.

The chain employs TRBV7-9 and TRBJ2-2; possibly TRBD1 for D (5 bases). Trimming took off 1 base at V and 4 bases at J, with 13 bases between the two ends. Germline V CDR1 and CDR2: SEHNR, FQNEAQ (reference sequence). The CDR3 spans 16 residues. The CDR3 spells CASSLGIGQSTGELFF. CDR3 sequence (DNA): TGTGCCAGCAGCTTAGGAATCGGACAAAGCACCGGGGAGCTGTTTTTT.

The CDR3: CATTKGEYGYTF. The DNA for the CDR3 is TGTGCCACCACTAAGGGGGAATATGGCTACACCTTC. The chain employs TRBV6-5 and TRBJ1-2; weak D call: TRBD1 (6 bases). This CDR3 has 12 residues. The germline V gene has CDR1 MNHEY and CDR2 SVGAGI. Trimming removed 10 bases from V and 5 bases from J, with 14 bases in between.

The CDR3 region is CASRLEGATASEQYF. The CDR3 bases are TGTGCCAGCAGGCTCGAGGGGGCTACGGCCAGCGAGCAGTACTTC. The chain is built from TRBV28 and TRBJ2-7; TRBD1 aligns across 7 bases. V gave up 6 bases and J gave up 6 bases; unmatched junction bases: 14. There are 15 residues in the CDR3. Germline lookup yields CDR1 MDHEN and CDR2 SYDVKM.

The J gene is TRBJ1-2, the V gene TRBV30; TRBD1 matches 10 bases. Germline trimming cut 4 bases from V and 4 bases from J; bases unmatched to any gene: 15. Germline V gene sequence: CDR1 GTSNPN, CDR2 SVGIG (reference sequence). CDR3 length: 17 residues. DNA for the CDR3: TGTGCCTGGATACCCGGGACAGGGGTCTTTTGGGGCTATGGCTACACCTTC. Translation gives CAWIPGTGVFWGYGYTF. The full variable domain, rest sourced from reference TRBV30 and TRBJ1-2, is SQTIHQWPATLVQPVGSPLSLECTVEGTSNPNLYWYRQAAGRGLQLLFYSVGIGQISSEVPQNLSASRPQDRQFILSSKKLLLSDSGFYLCAWIPGTGVFWGYGYTFGSGTRLTVV.